This note documents a single T cell receptor beta chain sequence. The specificity of this receptor is unknown. Base qualities are missing; no much larger clone stands one base away. Taken from the germline V gene, the CDR1 and CDR2 loops are SGHAT and FQNNGV. Counted from cysteine to phenylalanine, this CDR3 has 14 amino acids. Only CDR3 DNA is held: 42 bases, read in frame from base 1. Cut back by 4 bases and 9 bases, the V and J ends lie 16 bases apart. This specimen belongs to a study of T cell changes during pregnancy in multiple sclerosis (dated by TCRdb to between 2018 and 2021). About the study as a whole: Changes in the T cell repertoire over the course of pregnancy were examined in this study in women with multiple sclerosis.

Library creation used the immunoSEQ multiplex PCR assay. TCRdb took this table from immuneACCESS and kept in-frame rearrangements with V and J called. Such tables lack part of the clones; where checked against another copy, unresolved V genes explain under half of the gap, and the rest is unexplained. This sample gives roughly 40,000 clones in total; 80% to 95% of them show up just once. Of the sample, about 2.1% is held by the ten largest clones. This sequence uses TRBV11-2 and TRBJ2-1; perhaps TRBD2 is the D gene, with 7 bases matching. This receptor was taken from a female donor in good health, enrolled as a control in a pregnancy study. The sequences come from CD4+ T cells from peripheral blood mononuclear cells, collected after pregnancy. The sequence in DNA is TGTGCCAGCAGCTCCGGGGGGCCAACCCCTGAGCAGTTCTTC. This gives the protein CASSSGGPTPEQFF.